A selection of T cell receptor beta chains follows, all from one sample in a study of blood T cell repertoires in COVID-19. Generated by immunoSEQ multiplex PCR, the TCRdb table keeps only in-frame clones and is missing some. The table has tens of thousands of clones, 85% to 90% seen once. Sequencing input: peripheral blood. The receptors were gathered from a man in his forties or fifties with active COVID-19. Each CDR3 is given with its conserved first and last residue. The D gene is left open where the match is weak. A clone size is listed for some rows: how often the clone was seen (once, few, many), or a class if it is expanded.

v_call,j_call,d_call,clone_size,cdr3_aa,cdr3_nt
TRBV6-5,TRBJ2-7,TRBD1,.,CASGAGTGNSYEQYF,TGTGCCAGCGGGGCCGGGACAGGGAATTCCTACGAGCAGTACTTC
TRBV10-3,TRBJ2-7,TRBD1,once,CATRTGRSYEQYF,TGTGCCACCCGGACAGGGCGTTCCTACGAGCAGTACTTC
TRBV15,TRBJ2-5,.,.,CATSRGLQGGDQETQYF,TGTGCCACCAGCAGAGGTTTACAGGGCGGTGACCAAGAGACCCAGTACTTC
TRBV6-2/TRBV6-3,TRBJ1-1,.,.,CASSSRENTEAFF,TGTGCCAGCAGTTCGCGAGAGAACACTGAAGCTTTCTTT
TRBV7-2,TRBJ1-2,.,.,CASSLDLAGYGYTF,TGTGCCAGCAGCTTAGATCTGGCAGGGTATGGCTACACCTTC
TRBV18,TRBJ1-4,.,.,CASSSMGRSEKLFF,TGTGCCAGCTCATCAATGGGGCGAAGTGAAAAACTGTTTTTT
TRBV7-8,TRBJ2-3,TRBD2,.,CASSPDRGLAGSTDTQYF,TGTGCCAGCAGCCCGGACAGGGGACTAGCGGGGAGCACAGATACGCAGTATTTT
TRBV6-1,TRBJ2-4,TRBD2,.,CASSEAASGGANLAKNIQYF,TGTGCCAGCAGTGAAGCGGCTAGCGGGGGGGCAAACTTAGCCAAAAACATTCAGTACTTC
TRBV4-3,TRBJ1-1,TRBD1,.,CASSQSGTGVFNTEAFF,TGCGCCAGCAGCCAGTCCGGGACAGGAGTTTTTAACACTGAAGCTTTCTTT
TRBV2,TRBJ1-6,TRBD1,.,CASSSTGTAYNSPLHF,TGTGCCAGCAGTAGCACCGGGACAGCTTATAATTCACCCCTCCACTTT
TRBV5-1,TRBJ2-2,TRBD1,.,CASSLGGTGTLPGELFF,TGCGCCAGCAGCTTGGGGGGGACAGGCACCCTTCCCGGGGAGCTGTTTTTT
TRBV27,TRBJ2-3,TRBD2,once,CASSLTPVSSGGGGTDTQYF,TGTGCCAGCAGTTTGACCCCCGTTTCTAGCGGGGGAGGTGGCACAGATACGCAGTATTTT
TRBV5-4,TRBJ2-3,TRBD2,.,CASSFSKAGGGDTQYF,TGTGCCAGCAGCTTTTCTAAAGCGGGGGGGGGCGATACGCAGTATTTT